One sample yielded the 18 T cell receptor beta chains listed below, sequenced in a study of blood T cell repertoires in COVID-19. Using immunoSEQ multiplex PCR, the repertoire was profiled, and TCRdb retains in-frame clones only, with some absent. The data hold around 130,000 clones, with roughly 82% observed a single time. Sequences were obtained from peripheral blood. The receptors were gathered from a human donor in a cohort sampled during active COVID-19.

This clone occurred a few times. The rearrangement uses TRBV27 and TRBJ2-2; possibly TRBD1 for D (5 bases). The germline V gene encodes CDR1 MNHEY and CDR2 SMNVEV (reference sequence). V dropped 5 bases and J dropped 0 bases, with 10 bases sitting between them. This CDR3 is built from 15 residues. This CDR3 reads CASSRTHPNTGELFF. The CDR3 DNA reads TGTGCCAGCAGTCGGACACACCCGAACACCGGGGAGCTGTTTTTT.

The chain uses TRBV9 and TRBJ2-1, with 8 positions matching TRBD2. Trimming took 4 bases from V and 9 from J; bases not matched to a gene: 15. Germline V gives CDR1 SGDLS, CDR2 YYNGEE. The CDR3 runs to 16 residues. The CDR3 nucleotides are TGTGCCAGCAGCCCCGGTGGGGGTAGCGGGGCGGTTGAGCAGTTCTTC. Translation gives CASSPGGGSGAVEQFF.

The CDR3 region has the DNA TGTGCCTCCGCGACAGGGGTCAGCAATCAGCCCCAGCATTTT. It encodes CASATGVSNQPQHF. This chain joins TRBV6-5 and TRBJ1-5; 8 positions match TRBD1. Germline loops: CDR1 MNHEY, CDR2 SVGAGI. The length of the CDR3 is 14 residues. V lost 11 bases to trimming and J lost 1 base; unmatched junction nucleotides: 7.

As DNA, the CDR3 is TGTGCCAGTAGTATAGGAGAAAACTATGGCTACACCTTC. Its protein product is CASSIGENYGYTF. V gene TRBV19 combines with J gene TRBJ1-2; D gene unclear. The V gene lost 1 base and the J gene lost 2 bases, with 5 bases spanning the gap. The CDR3 totals 13 residues. In germline, CDR1 is LNHDA, CDR2 SQIVND (reference sequence).

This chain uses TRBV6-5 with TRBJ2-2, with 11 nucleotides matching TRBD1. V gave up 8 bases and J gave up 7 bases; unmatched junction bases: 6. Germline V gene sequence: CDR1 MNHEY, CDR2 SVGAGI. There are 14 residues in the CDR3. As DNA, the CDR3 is TGTGCCAGCGGGGACAGGGGGACGAACGGGGAGCTGTTTTTT. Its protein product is CASGDRGTNGELFF.

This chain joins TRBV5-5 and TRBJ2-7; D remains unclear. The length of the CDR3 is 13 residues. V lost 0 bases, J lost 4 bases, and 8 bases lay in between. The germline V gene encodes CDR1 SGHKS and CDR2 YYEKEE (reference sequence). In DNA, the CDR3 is TGTGCCAGCAGCTTGGGACTGAATTACGAGCAGTACTTC. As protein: CASSLGLNYEQYF.

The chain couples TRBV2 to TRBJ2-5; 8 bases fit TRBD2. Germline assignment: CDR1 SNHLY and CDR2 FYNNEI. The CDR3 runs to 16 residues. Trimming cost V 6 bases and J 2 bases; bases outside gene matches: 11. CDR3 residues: CASSALRGANQETQYF. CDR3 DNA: TGTGCCAGCAGCGCTTTGCGGGGGGCGAATCAAGAGACCCAGTACTTC.

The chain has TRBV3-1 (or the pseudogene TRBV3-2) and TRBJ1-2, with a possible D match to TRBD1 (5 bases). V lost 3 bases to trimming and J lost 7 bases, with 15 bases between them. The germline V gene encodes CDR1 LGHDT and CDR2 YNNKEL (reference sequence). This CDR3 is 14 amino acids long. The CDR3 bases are TGTGCCAGCAGCCAGGCGGACGGGGGAGGTGGCTACACCTTC. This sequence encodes CASSQADGGGGYTF.

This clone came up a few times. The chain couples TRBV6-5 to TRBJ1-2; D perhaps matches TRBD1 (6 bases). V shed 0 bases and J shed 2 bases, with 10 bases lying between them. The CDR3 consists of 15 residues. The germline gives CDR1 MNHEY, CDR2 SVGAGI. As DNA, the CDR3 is TGTGCCAGCAGTTACTCACTGGGGGCCAACTATGGCTACACCTTC. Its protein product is CASSYSLGANYGYTF.

In DNA, the CDR3 is TGCAGCGTTGGGGGAACCGGGACAGGGTACTCCTACGAGCAGTACTTC. Protein product: CSVGGTGTGYSYEQYF. This chain connects TRBV29-1 to TRBJ2-7, with 9 nucleotides matching TRBD1. The CDR3 is 16 amino acids. Germline V gene sequence: CDR1 SQVTM, CDR2 ANQGSEA. Trimming took 4 bases from V and 0 from J; bases not matched to a gene: 10.

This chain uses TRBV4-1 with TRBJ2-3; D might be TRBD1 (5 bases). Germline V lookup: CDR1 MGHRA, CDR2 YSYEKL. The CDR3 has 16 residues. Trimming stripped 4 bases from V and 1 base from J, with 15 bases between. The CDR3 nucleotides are TGCGCCAGCAGCCGGCTCCAGGGCCCCGGCACAGATACGCAGTATTTT. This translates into CASSRLQGPGTDTQYF.

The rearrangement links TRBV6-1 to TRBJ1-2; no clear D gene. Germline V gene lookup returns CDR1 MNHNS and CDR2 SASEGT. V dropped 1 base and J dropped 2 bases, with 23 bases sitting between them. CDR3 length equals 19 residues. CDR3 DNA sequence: TGTGCCAGCAGTGAAGGGGTAGGGCGGGGTTTTTTAGGGAACTATGGCTACACCTTC. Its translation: CASSEGVGRGFLGNYGYTF.

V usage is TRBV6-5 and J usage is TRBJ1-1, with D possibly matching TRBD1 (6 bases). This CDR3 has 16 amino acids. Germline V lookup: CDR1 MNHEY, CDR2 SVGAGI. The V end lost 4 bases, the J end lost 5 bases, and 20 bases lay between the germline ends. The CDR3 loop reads CASSSVGAGAGTEAFF. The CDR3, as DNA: TGTGCCAGCAGTTCCGTTGGGGCGGGGGCAGGAACTGAAGCTTTCTTT.

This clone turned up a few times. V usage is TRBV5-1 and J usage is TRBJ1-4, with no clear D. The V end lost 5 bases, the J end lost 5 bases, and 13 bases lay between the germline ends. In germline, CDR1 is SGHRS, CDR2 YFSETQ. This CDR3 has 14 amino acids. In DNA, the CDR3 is TGCGCCAGCAGGGTAGGCGGGAAGAATGAAAAACTGTTTTTT. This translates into CASRVGGKNEKLFF. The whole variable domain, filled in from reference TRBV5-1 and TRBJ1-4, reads KAGVTQTPRYLIKTRGQQVTLSCSPISGHRSVSWYQQTPGQGLQFLFEYFSETQRNKGNFPGRFSGRQFSNSRSEMNVSTLELGDSALYLCASRVGGKNEKLFFGSGTQLSVL.

CDR3 loop: CASSLGVAGPRETQYF. The DNA of the CDR3 is TGTGCCAGCAGCTTAGGGGTAGCGGGACCGAGAGAGACCCAGTACTTC. The rearrangement links TRBV7-2 to TRBJ2-5, with 8 nucleotides matching TRBD2. V lost 1 base to trimming and J lost 4 bases; unmatched junction nucleotides: 8. Per the germline V gene, CDR1 is SGHTA and CDR2 is FQGNSA. The CDR3 is made up of 16 amino acids.

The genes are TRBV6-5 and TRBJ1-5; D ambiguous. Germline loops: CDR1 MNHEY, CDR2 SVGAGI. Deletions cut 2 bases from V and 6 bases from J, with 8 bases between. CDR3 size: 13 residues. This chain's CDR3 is CASSYKRSQPQHF. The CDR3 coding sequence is TGTGCCAGCAGTTACAAACGGAGTCAGCCCCAGCATTTT.

The CDR3 protein is CASSQGRGGGETQYF. The CDR3 DNA reads as TGTGCCAGCAGCCAAGGGCGGGGGGGCGGCGAGACCCAGTACTTC. This chain joins TRBV3-1 (or the pseudogene TRBV3-2) and TRBJ2-5; 9 bases are a match to TRBD2. The V segment lost 1 base and the J segment 5 bases; nucleotides outside the gene matches: 5. CDR3 length: 15 residues. Per germline, CDR1 LGHDT and CDR2 YNNKEL (reference sequence).

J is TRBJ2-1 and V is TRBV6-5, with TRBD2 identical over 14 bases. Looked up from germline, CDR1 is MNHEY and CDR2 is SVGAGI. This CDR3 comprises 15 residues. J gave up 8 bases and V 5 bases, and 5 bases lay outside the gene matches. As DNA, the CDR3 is TGTGCCAGCAGTCCGACTAGCGGGGGGGTTGATGAGCAGTTCTTC. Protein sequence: CASSPTSGGVDEQFF.